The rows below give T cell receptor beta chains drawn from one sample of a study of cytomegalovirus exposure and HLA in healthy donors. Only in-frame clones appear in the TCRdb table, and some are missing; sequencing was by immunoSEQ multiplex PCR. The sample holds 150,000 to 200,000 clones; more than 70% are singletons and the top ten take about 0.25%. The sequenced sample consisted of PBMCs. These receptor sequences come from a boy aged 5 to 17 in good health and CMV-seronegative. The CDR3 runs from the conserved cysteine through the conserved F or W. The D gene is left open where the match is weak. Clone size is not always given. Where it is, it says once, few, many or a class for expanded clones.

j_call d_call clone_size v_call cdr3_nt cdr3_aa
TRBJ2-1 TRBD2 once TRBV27 TGTGCCAGCAGTTTGCACTTAGCGGGCGAGCAGTTCTTC CASSLHLAGEQFF
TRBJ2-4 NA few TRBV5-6 TGTGCCAGCGTCCGGCCGGGTAACGGAAACATTCAGTACTTC CASVRPGNGNIQYF
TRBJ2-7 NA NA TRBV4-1 TGCGCCAGCAGCCAAGGAGGGGAGGACGAGCAGTACTTC CASSQGGEDEQYF
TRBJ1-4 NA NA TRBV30 TGTGCCTGGAGCCCCGGGCGGGTCGTAGCAACTAATGAAAAACTGTTTTTT CAWSPGRVVATNEKLFF
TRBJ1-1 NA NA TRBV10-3 TGTGCCATCAGTGCTAGGGGTACGGACACTGAAGCTTTCTTT CAISARGTDTEAFF
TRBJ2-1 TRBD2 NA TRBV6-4 TGTGCCAGCAGTCGACTAGCGGGGGACTACAATGAGCAGTTCTTC CASSRLAGDYNEQFF
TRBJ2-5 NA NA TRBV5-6 TGTGCCAGCAGCTTGGGTTCTAGCAGAGAGACCCAGTACTTC CASSLGSSRETQYF
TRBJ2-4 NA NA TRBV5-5 TGTGCCAGCAGCTTCCCCTCCGGGTCAAAAAACATTCAGTACTTC CASSFPSGSKNIQYF
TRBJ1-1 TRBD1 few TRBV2 TGTGCCAGCAGCTCTGGACAGGGTAACACTGAAGCTTTCTTT CASSSGQGNTEAFF
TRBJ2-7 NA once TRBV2 TGTGCCAGCAGTGAATCTCCTAGCTCCTACGAGCAGTACTTC CASSESPSSYEQYF
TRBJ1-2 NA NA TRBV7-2 TGTGCCAGCAGCTCCCCGCAGGGGATTAGCTATGGCTACACCTTC CASSSPQGISYGYTF
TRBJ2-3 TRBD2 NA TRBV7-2 TGTGCCAGCAGCAAACCTCGCCAGGCTAGCGGGGGAGATACGCAGTATTTT CASSKPRQASGGDTQYF
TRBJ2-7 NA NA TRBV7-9 TGTGCCAGCAGCTTAGGAGGGCCCCCCTACGAGCAGTACTTC CASSLGGPPYEQYF
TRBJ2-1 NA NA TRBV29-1 TGCAGCGTTGAGGGCAAGCCCTCCTACAATGAGCAGTTCTTC CSVEGKPSYNEQFF
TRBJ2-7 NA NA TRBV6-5 TGTGCCAGCAGTTACGGGTATCGGGACGAGCAGTACTTC CASSYGYRDEQYF
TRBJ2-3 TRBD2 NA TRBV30 TGTGCCTGGAGTGGGTTAGCGGGAGTCGTAGATACGCAGTATTTT CAWSGLAGVVDTQYF
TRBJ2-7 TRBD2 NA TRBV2 TGTGCCACCCGGGGGGGGTCCTACGAGCAGTACTTC CATRGGSYEQYF
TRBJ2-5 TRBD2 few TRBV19 TGTGCCAGTAGTATCTCCGGGACTAGCGGGTATAGGGGGGAGACCCAGTACTTC CASSISGTSGYRGETQYF
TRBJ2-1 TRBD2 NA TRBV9 TGTGCCAGCAGCGTAGAAGCCGGGGGGGGGTATGAGCAGTTCTTC CASSVEAGGGYEQFF
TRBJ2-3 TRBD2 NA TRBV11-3 TGTGCCAGCAGCTATAGCGGGGGCCTCACAGATACGCAGTATTTT CASSYSGGLTDTQYF
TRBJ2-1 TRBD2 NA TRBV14 TGTGCCAGCACCAAACATCCACTAGCGGGAGTTCAGTCCTACAATGAGCAGTTCTTC CASTKHPLAGVQSYNEQFF
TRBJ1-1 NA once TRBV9 TGTGCCAGCAGCGTAGGAAGTAGCCCCGGCACTGAAGCTTTCTTT CASSVGSSPGTEAFF
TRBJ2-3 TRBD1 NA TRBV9 TGTGCCAGCAGCGTAGTACAGGGGGGCACAGATACGCAGTATTTT CASSVVQGGTDTQYF
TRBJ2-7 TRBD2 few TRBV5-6 TGTGCCAGCAGCCTAACTAGCGGGAGGTACGAGCAGTACTTC CASSLTSGRYEQYF
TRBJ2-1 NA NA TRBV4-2 TGTGCCAGCAGCCAAGAGGGGGCTAGCCGAAACAATGAGCAGTTCTTC CASSQEGASRNNEQFF
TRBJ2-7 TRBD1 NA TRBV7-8 TGTGCCAGCAGCCCCAGGACAGGAAACTTACAGGAGCAGTACTTC CASSPRTGNLQEQYF
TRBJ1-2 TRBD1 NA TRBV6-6 TGTGCCAGCAGTGAGGCCGGGACAGGATATGGCTACACCTTC CASSEAGTGYGYTF
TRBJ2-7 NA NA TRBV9 TGTGCCAGCAGCCCCGGGGGAGAGTACGAGCAGTACTTC CASSPGGEYEQYF
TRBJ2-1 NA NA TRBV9 TGTGCCAGCAGCCCAGCGGGTAATGAGCAGTTCTTC CASSPAGNEQFF
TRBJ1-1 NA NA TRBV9 TGTGCCAGCAGCATATCGCAGGGATGGAACACTGAAGCTTTCTTT CASSISQGWNTEAFF
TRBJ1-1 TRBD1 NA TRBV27 TGTGCCAGCAGGCGGGACAGGGGAGAGACTGAAGCTTTCTTT CASRRDRGETEAFF
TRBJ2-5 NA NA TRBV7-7 TGTGCTAGCGGACAGCAAGAGACCCAGTACTTC CASGQQETQYF
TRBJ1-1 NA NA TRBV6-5 TGTGCCACACGAGAGGGGGTTACTTTCTTT CATREGVTFF
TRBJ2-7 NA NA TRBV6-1 TGTGCCAGCAGTGTAGGGAACCCCTTCTGGGGAGACTACGAGCAGTACTTC CASSVGNPFWGDYEQYF
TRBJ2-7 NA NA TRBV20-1 TGCAGTGCTATCACAGGGTACGAGCAGTACTTC CSAITGYEQYF
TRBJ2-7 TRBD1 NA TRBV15 TGTGCCACCAGCAAGGACAGGGCGGGAGAGCAGTACTTC CATSKDRAGEQYF
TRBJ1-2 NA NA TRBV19 TGTGCCAGTAGTACTAGGGGAATGAACTATGGCTACACCTTC CASSTRGMNYGYTF
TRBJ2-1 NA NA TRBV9 TGTGCCAGCGGCCAGGGGTCTTTCAATGAGCAGTTCTTC CASGQGSFNEQFF
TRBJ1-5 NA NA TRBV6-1 TGTGCCAGCAGTGTAGACCCCATCGGCGGTCAGCCCCAGCATTTT CASSVDPIGGQPQHF
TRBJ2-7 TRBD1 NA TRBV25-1 TGTGCCAGCAGTGATTTTTCTACCGGGACAGGGGGATACGAGCAGTACTTC CASSDFSTGTGGYEQYF